This is a list of T cell receptor beta chains from one sample in a study of blood T cell repertoires in COVID-19. The table came from immunoSEQ multiplex PCR; TCRdb's copy has only in-frame clones and leaves some out. The sample holds roughly 520,000 clones, around 89% seen once. The sample taken for sequencing was PBMCs or T cells enriched from blood (not recorded which). The receptors were sampled from a woman aged 35 to 49 who had recovered from COVID-19. CDR3s include the opening cysteine and the closing phenylalanine or tryptophan. Fields, in order: D gene, CDR3 length, V gene, J gene, clone size, CDR3 protein, CDR3 DNA. A D gene is named only where the DNA matches it firmly. A row's size may be missing; if present it is once, few, many or a size class.

TRBD2	17	TRBV6-2/TRBV6-3	TRBJ2-3	.	CASSYPLAGGNTDTQYF	TGTGCCAGCAGTTATCCGCTAGCGGGGGGGAACACAGATACGCAGTATTTT
TRBD2	17	TRBV4-3	TRBJ2-1	.	CASSQEREDPSYNEQFF	TGCGCCAGCAGCCAAGAGCGGGAGGACCCCTCCTACAATGAGCAGTTCTTC
.	15	TRBV15	TRBJ1-3	.	CATSRDYGSGNTIYF	TGTGCCACCAGCAGAGATTACGGGTCTGGAAACACCATATATTTT
.	15	TRBV11-3	TRBJ2-5	once	CASSRTVGTQETQYF	TGTGCCAGCAGCCGGACAGTGGGGACACAAGAGACCCAGTACTTC
TRBD1	14	TRBV27	TRBJ2-7	.	CASRKQGFSYEQYF	TGTGCCAGCAGAAAACAGGGGTTCTCCTACGAGCAGTACTTC
TRBD2	16	TRBV5-6	TRBJ2-1	few	CASSFSGLAPYNEQFF	TGTGCCAGCAGCTTCTCCGGACTAGCGCCTTACAATGAGCAGTTCTTC
TRBD2	15	TRBV27	TRBJ2-7	.	CASRVTSGAPYEQYF	TGTGCCAGCAGAGTCACTAGCGGGGCACCATACGAGCAGTACTTC
TRBD1	15	TRBV6-5	TRBJ2-7	.	CASSYPGTGAGEQYF	TGTGCCAGCAGTTACCCAGGGACAGGGGCAGGGGAGCAGTACTTC
TRBD1	14	TRBV7-9	TRBJ2-1	.	CASSLRQGSNEQFF	TGTGCCAGCAGCTTACGACAGGGATCCAATGAGCAGTTCTTC
TRBD2	14	TRBV7-9	TRBJ2-7	.	CASMSGTSGKAQYF	TGTGCCAGCATGTCCGGGACTAGCGGGAAGGCGCAGTACTTC
.	13	TRBV27	TRBJ2-3	.	CASSLTSTDTQYF	TGTGCCAGCAGTTTGACTAGCACAGATACGCAGTATTTT
.	12	TRBV13	TRBJ2-7	few	CASSLQGTEQYF	TGTGCCAGCAGCTTACAGGGGACCGAGCAGTACTTC
.	13	TRBV7-2	TRBJ2-5	.	CASSRGGGETQYF	TGTGCCAGCAGCCGAGGAGGTGGGGAGACCCAGTACTTC
.	13	TRBV10-3	TRBJ2-2	.	CAISDSNTGELFF	TGTGCCATCAGTGACTCTAACACCGGGGAGCTGTTTTTT
TRBD1	16	TRBV4-1	TRBJ1-2	.	CASSPLGGGGSDGYTF	TGCGCCAGCAGCCCACTAGGGGGCGGGGGGTCTGATGGCTACACCTTC
.	16	TRBV7-6	TRBJ1-3	.	CASSLSGGSSGNTIYF	TGTGCCAGCAGCTTATCGGGGGGCTCATCTGGAAACACCATATATTTT
.	13	TRBV10-2	TRBJ1-1	.	CASSVSENTEAFF	TGCGCCAGCAGTGTTAGTGAGAACACTGAAGCTTTCTTT
.	15	TRBV10-3	TRBJ1-6	.	CAISEREPRNSPLHF	TGTGCCATCAGTGAACGGGAGCCTAGAAATTCACCCCTCCACTTT
TRBD1	15	TRBV7-9	TRBJ1-4	.	CASSLGWTGDEKLFF	TGTGCCAGCAGCTTAGGGTGGACAGGGGATGAAAAACTGTTTTTT
TRBD1	16	TRBV19	TRBJ2-1	once	CASRLGGQGTYNEQFF	TGTGCCAGCCGGTTAGGGGGACAGGGTACCTACAATGAGCAGTTCTTC
.	14	TRBV7-8	TRBJ2-7	.	CASSRLDRLYEQYF	TGTGCCAGCAGCAGACTCGACAGACTCTACGAGCAGTACTTC
TRBD1	12	TRBV19	TRBJ1-3	.	CAAGTAGNTIYF	TGTGCCGCCGGGACAGCTGGAAACACCATATATTTT
.	13	TRBV6-5	TRBJ1-2	.	CASSYGGEVGYTF	TGTGCCAGCAGTTACGGGGGGGAGGTCGGCTACACCTTC
.	16	TRBV11-3	TRBJ2-1	.	CASSLAVSGSYNEQFF	TGTGCCAGCAGCTTAGCGGTTAGCGGCTCCTACAATGAGCAGTTCTTC
TRBD2	14	TRBV2	TRBJ2-1	once	CASSGLGSYNEQFF	TGTGCCAGCTCAGGACTAGGCTCCTACAATGAGCAGTTCTTC
TRBD2	13	TRBV7-2	TRBJ2-4	.	CASSLALAGWKYF	TGTGCCAGCAGCTTAGCGCTAGCGGGATGGAAGTACTTC
.	17	TRBV4-3	TRBJ2-5	.	CASSQDWPGAREETQYF	TGCGCCAGCAGCCAGGACTGGCCAGGAGCTAGGGAAGAGACCCAGTACTTC
.	16	TRBV9	TRBJ2-7	.	CASSVAGSESAYEQYF	TGTGCCAGCAGCGTAGCTGGCTCAGAGAGCGCCTACGAGCAGTACTTC
TRBD1	15	TRBV18	TRBJ1-3	.	CASSPSTGDGNTIYF	TGTGCCAGCTCACCATCGACAGGGGACGGAAACACCATATATTTT
.	16	TRBV6-2/TRBV6-3	TRBJ1-2	.	CASSYIIREDNYGYTF	TGTGCCAGCAGTTACATAATCAGGGAAGACAACTATGGCTACACCTTC
.	15	TRBV11-2	TRBJ1-3	.	CASSLGGVSGNTIYF	TGTGCCAGCAGCTTAGGCGGGGTTTCTGGAAACACCATATATTTT
TRBD1	15	TRBV7-2	TRBJ1-2	.	CASRRDRDSHYGYTF	TGTGCCAGCAGACGAGACAGGGATTCCCACTATGGCTACACCTTC
.	14	TRBV7-8	TRBJ1-1	.	CASTPHGQINQAFF	TGTGCCAGCACCCCCCATGGGCAGATAAATCAAGCTTTCTTT
.	14	TRBV6-6	TRBJ1-2	.	CASSYMVSNYGYTF	TGTGCCAGCAGTTACATGGTTAGTAACTATGGCTACACCTTC
.	13	TRBV30	TRBJ2-1	.	CAWSVRRSNEQFF	TGTGCCTGGAGTGTAAGGAGGTCCAATGAGCAGTTCTTC
.	12	TRBV29-1	TRBJ1-1	once	CSVEGIYTEAFF	TGCAGCGTGGAGGGGATCTACACTGAAGCTTTCTTT
TRBD2	18	TRBV19	TRBJ2-2	.	CASSIYGLAGSNTGELFF	TGTGCCAGTAGTATATATGGACTAGCGGGATCGAACACCGGGGAGCTGTTTTTT
.	15	TRBV9	TRBJ2-5	.	CASSADRDSQETQYF	TGTGCCAGCAGCGCCGATCGGGACTCCCAAGAGACCCAGTACTTC